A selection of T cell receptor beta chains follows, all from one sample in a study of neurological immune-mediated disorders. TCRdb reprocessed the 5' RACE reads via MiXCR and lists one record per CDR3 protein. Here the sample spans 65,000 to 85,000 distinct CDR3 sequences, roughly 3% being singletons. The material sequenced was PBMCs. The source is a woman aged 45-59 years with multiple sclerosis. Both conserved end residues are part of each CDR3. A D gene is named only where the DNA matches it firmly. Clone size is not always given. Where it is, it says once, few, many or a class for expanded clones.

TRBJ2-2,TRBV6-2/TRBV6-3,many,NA,TGTGCCAGCAGTTACTCCCCGACTTATTGGCTCAGCGTAACCGGGGAGCTGTTTTTT,CASSYSPTYWLSVTGELFF
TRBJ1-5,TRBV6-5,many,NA,TGTGCCAGCGGCAGGGACGGCAATCAGCCCCAGCATTTT,CASGRDGNQPQHF
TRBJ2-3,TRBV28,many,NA,TGTGCCAGCAGCCGCCGTGTAGATACGCAGTATTTT,CASSRRVDTQYF
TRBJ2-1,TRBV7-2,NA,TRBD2,TGTGCCAGCAGCTCATTCAGCGGGAGCCTCTACAATGAGCAGTTCTTC,CASSSFSGSLYNEQFF
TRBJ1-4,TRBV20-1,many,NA,TGCAGTGCGAACTCGCTTTTAGGGGCGAGGGAAAAACTGTTTTTT,CSANSLLGAREKLFF
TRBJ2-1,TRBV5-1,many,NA,TGCGCCAGCAGCATAGGACAGATAGCCTACAATGAGCAGTTCTTC,CASSIGQIAYNEQFF
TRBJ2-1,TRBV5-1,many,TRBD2,TGCGCCAGCAGATTACTAGCGGGAGTTCTTGAGCAGTTCTTC,CASRLLAGVLEQFF
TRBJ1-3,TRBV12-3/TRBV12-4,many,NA,TGTGCCAGCAGTTTCCGTTACTCGGACGGAACCTCTGGAAACACCATATATTTT,CASSFRYSDGTSGNTIYF
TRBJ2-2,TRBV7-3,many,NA,TGTGCCAGCAGCTTAAAGGGGCCTACCTTTTTAGGCGGGGAGCTGTTTTTT,CASSLKGPTFLGGELFF
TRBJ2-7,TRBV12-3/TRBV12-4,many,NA,TGTGCCAGCAGTTGGATGGACAGCCACGAGCAGTACTTC,CASSWMDSHEQYF
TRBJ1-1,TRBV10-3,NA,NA,TGTGCCATCAGTGAGTCGGGGGGACTTAAGAACACTGAAGCTTTCTTT,CAISESGGLKNTEAFF
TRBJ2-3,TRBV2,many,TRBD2,TGTGCCAGCAGTGGACTAGCGGGGGCAGATACGCAGTATTTT,CASSGLAGADTQYF
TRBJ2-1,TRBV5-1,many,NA,TGCGCCAGCACTTCTAGCTCCTACAATGAGCAGTTCTTC,CASTSSSYNEQFF
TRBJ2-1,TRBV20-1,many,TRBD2,TGCAGTGCTAGAGATACTAGCGGGACTTACTCCTACAATGAGCAGTTCTTC,CSARDTSGTYSYNEQFF
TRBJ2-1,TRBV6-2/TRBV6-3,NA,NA,TGTGCCAGCAGCCACCCAGGGGGGGCGAACTACAATGAGCAGTTCTTC,CASSHPGGANYNEQFF
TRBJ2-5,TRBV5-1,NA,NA,TGCGCCAGCAGCAGCCCCAACATTGAAGAGACCCAGTACTTC,CASSSPNIEETQYF
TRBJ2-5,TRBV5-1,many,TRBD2,TGCGCCAGCAGCTTGGAACTAGCGGGCCGGGGGGAGACCCAGTACTTC,CASSLELAGRGETQYF
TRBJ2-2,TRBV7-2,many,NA,TGTGCCAGCAGCTTAAGGGTTCCCGCGAACACCGGGGAGCTGTTTTTT,CASSLRVPANTGELFF
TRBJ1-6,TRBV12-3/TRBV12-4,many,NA,TGTGCCAGCAGTTTTGGAAGCAGTTCACCCCTCCACTTT,CASSFGSSSPLHF
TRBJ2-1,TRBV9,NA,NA,TGTGCCAGCAGCCAACGGAGGGCTAGCGATACTCATGAGCAGTTCTTC,CASSQRRASDTHEQFF
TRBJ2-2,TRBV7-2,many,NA,TGTGCCAGCAGCCTTCTAGCCCACACCGGGGAGCTGTTTTTT,CASSLLAHTGELFF
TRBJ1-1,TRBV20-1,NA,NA,TGCAGTGACCTCCGGTGGACCGGAGACACTGAAGCTTTCTTT,CSDLRWTGDTEAFF
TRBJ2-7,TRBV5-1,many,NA,TGCGCCAGCAGCCGAGACTGGGGATCCTCCTACGAGCAGTACTTC,CASSRDWGSSYEQYF
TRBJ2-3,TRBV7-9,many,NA,TGTGCCAGCAGCTTAACAGGGAGCCTCACAGATACGCAGTATTTT,CASSLTGSLTDTQYF
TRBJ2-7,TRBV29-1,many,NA,TGCAGCGTTGACGGTAGAGGAGGCTACGAGCAGTACTTC,CSVDGRGGYEQYF
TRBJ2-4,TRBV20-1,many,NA,TGCAGTGCTAGAGAGGGGGCCGGGTGGGGGGCACAAAACATTCAGTACTTC,CSAREGAGWGAQNIQYF
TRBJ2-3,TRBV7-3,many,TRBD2,TGTGCCAGCAGCCCCCTCGGAGCGGGAGGCCCCGTCGCGGCAGATACGCAGTATTTT,CASSPLGAGGPVAADTQYF
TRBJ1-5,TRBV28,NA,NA,TGTGCCAGCACACAGGGACGTTATCAGCCCCAGCATTTT,CASTQGRYQPQHF
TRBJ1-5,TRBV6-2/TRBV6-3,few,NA,TGTGCCAGCATCGGTAGTTTGTCTAGCAATAAGACCCAGAATTTT,CASIGSLSSNKTQNF